Reported below is one TCR beta chain. The data stem from a study of technical replicates of blood from several donors. The table came from immunoSEQ multiplex PCR; TCRdb's copy has only in-frame clones and leaves some out. Of 60,000 to 90,000 clones in the sample, around 97% were seen once. This CDR3 is built from 14 residues. Trimming took off 6 bases at V and 7 bases at J, with 18 bases between the two ends. The germline gives CDR1 SQVTM, CDR2 ANQGSEA. The chain couples TRBV29-1 to TRBJ2-2; TRBD2 might be the D (6 bases). This clonotype was sampled from a human donor in good health. Sample: T cells isolated from PBMCs. CDR3 residues: CSVKRGVYNGELFF. In DNA, the CDR3 is TGCAGCGTGAAGCGCGGGGTTTACAACGGGGAGCTGTTTTTT.